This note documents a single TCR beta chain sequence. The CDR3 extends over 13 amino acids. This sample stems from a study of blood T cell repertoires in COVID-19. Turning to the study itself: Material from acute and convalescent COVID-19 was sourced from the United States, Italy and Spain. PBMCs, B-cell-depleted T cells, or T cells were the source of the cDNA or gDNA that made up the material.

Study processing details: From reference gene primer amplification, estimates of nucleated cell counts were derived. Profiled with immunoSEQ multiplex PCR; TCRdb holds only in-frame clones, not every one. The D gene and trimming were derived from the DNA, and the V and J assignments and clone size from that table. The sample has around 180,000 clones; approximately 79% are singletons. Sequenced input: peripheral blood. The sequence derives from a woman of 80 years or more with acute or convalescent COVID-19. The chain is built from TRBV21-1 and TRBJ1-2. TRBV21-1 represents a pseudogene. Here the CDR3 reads CASSKVGEPGYTF. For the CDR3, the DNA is TGTGCCAGCAGCAAAGTAGGAGAGCCTGGCTACACCTTC.